The 25 T cell receptor beta chains below were found in one sample sequenced in a study. TCRdb independently ran MiXCR on the 5' RACE reads; one entry per CDR3 protein. In the table there are some 64,000 distinct CDR3 sequences, less than 25% of which are singletons. The material sequenced was memory CD4+ T cells sorted from a lymph node. As to subset: memory CD4+ T cells, CD4+CD45RO+CD25-. The receptors derive from a female donor with breast cancer.

The chain uses TRBV6-6 and TRBJ1-5; 12 bases agree with TRBD1. The CDR3 has 16 amino acids. Germline assignment: CDR1 MNHNY and CDR2 SVGAGI (reference sequence). Germline trimming cut 5 bases from V and 3 bases from J; bases unmatched to any gene: 5. CDR3 protein: CASSPGQGANNQPQHF. The DNA for the CDR3 is TGTGCCAGCAGTCCGGGACAGGGGGCCAACAATCAGCCCCAGCATTTT.

The rearrangement uses TRBV27 and TRBJ1-4; TRBD1 might be the D (6 bases). The CDR3 runs 13 residues. Germline CDR1 reads MNHEY; CDR2 reads SMNVEV (reference sequence). Deletions cut 2 bases from V and 13 bases from J, with 14 bases between. The CDR3 DNA reads as TGTGCCAGCAGTTTAGTCGGGGGCGAGCGACTGTTTTTT. Its protein is CASSLVGGERLFF.

This rearrangement joins TRBV7-2 to TRBJ2-7, with TRBD2 as a possible D gene (5 bases). The CDR3 covers 14 residues. V was clipped by 7 bases and J by 2 bases, with 15 bases between them. Per germline, CDR1 SGHTA and CDR2 FQGNSA. CDR3: CASTLYLRAYEQYF. The CDR3 bases are TGTGCCAGCACCCTTTATCTGAGGGCCTACGAGCAGTACTTC.

J is TRBJ1-1 and V is TRBV7-9; D remains ambiguous. The CDR3 contains 15 residues. Trimming took off 7 bases at V and 5 bases at J, with 20 bases between the two ends. Looked up from germline, CDR1 is SEHNR and CDR2 is FQNEAQ (reference sequence). The chain's CDR3 is CASTPFSGDGTEAFF. CDR3 sequence (DNA): TGTGCCAGCACCCCATTTTCCGGGGATGGGACTGAAGCTTTCTTT.

As to this clonotype: At one end the junction does not follow the germline gene, possibly because of a read error. As DNA, the CDR3 is TGTGCCAGCAGCCAAGAAACAGCGGGAGTGGGGGATGAGCAGTGCTTC. Encoded protein: CASSQETAGVGDEQCF. The rearrangement uses TRBV4-2 and TRBJ2-1; TRBD2 matches 8 bases. CDR1 LGHNA and CDR2 YNFKEQ come from the germline V gene. There are 16 residues in the CDR3.

This clonotype was counted a few times. The gene calls are TRBV6-2 or TRBV6-3 and TRBJ2-3; D is possibly TRBD2 (6 bases). This CDR3 region has 14 residues. The germline V and J ends were trimmed by 8 bases and 2 bases, with 14 bases remaining between them. The germline V gene has CDR1 MNHEY and CDR2 SVGEGT. The chain's CDR3 is CASLNGGITDTQYF. The CDR3 DNA sequence: TGTGCCAGCTTGAACGGGGGTATCACAGATACGCAGTATTTT.

V and J are TRBV28 and TRBJ1-4; D is uncertain. V was pared by 8 bases and J by 7 bases, with 17 bases between. The germline V gene encodes CDR1 MDHEN and CDR2 SYDVKM. The CDR3 extends over 14 amino acids. Written as DNA, the CDR3 is TGTGCCAGCCGGACTTCAGTTCGGGCTGAAAAACTGTTTTTT. Translated, it gives CASRTSVRAEKLFF.

The chain uses TRBV7-2 and TRBJ2-2; D may be TRBD2 (6 bases). The CDR3 consists of 13 residues. Germline V gene lookup returns CDR1 SGHTA and CDR2 FQGNSA. V lost 5 bases and J lost 4, with 8 bases in between. For the CDR3, the DNA is TGTGCCAGCAGCGAGCGGGTCACCGGGGAGCTGTTTTTT. It translates to CASSERVTGELFF.

This clonotype was seen a handful of times. The chain carries TRBV19 and TRBJ2-3, with a weak D call TRBD1 (5 bases). The CDR3 extends over 14 amino acids. Trimming removed 9 bases at V and 4 bases at J, with 17 bases between. In germline, CDR1 is LNHDA, CDR2 SQIVND (reference sequence). As DNA, the CDR3 is TGTGCCAGCAAAGTGACAGCCGGCGCAGATACGCAGTATTTT. It encodes CASKVTAGADTQYF.

V is TRBV6-6 and J is TRBJ1-2; D might be TRBD1 (6 bases). The CDR3 is 14 residues long. Germline V gene lookup returns CDR1 MNHNY and CDR2 SVGAGI (reference sequence). Trimming took 6 bases from V and 7 from J, leaving 18 bases between them. CDR3 residues: CASSYRPGGGGYTF. In nucleotides, the CDR3 is TGTGCCAGCAGCTACCGACCGGGGGGCGGTGGCTACACCTTC.

This clonotype was seen once. For the CDR3, the DNA is TGCGCCAGCAGCCCGGACCGCAATGAGCAGTTCTTC. Protein sequence: CASSPDRNEQFF. V and J are TRBV4-3 and TRBJ2-1; no reliable D call. This CDR3 has 12 residues. The V and J ends lost 4 bases and 6 bases respectively, with 7 bases between them. Germline V CDR1 and CDR2: LGHNA, YSLEER.

The table lists this clonotype with a few counts. The chain couples TRBV5-1 to TRBJ2-6, with D unclear. Germline-derived CDR1 and CDR2 are SGHRS and YFSETQ. This CDR3 contains 15 residues. With 10 bases removed from V and 0 bases from J, the gap between germline ends came to 14 bases. The CDR3 DNA is TGCGCCTCTCAAGCGTTCGTCTCTGGGGCCAACGTCCTGACTTTC. Residues: CASQAFVSGANVLTF.

The chain employs TRBV13 and TRBJ2-1; 11 nucleotides agree with TRBD2. The trim removed 3 bases at V and 8 bases at J, leaving 3 bases unmatched. The germline V gene encodes CDR1 PRHDT and CDR2 FYEKMQ (reference sequence). This CDR3 spans 14 amino acids. The CDR3 sequence is CASSFGTSGDEQFF. CDR3 nucleotides: TGTGCCAGCAGCTTCGGGACTAGCGGCGATGAGCAGTTCTTC.

This chain joins TRBV7-2 and TRBJ1-6; 7 nucleotides agree with TRBD1. V shed 6 bases and J 14 bases; nucleotides not matched to a gene: 10. CDR3 size: 13 residues. Germline V gene data show CDR1 as SGHTA and CDR2 as FQGNSA. The CDR3 DNA follows: TGTGCCAGCAGTCATTACCTCGACAGGGCCCTCCACTTT. This translates into CASSHYLDRALHF.

With regard to this clonotype: One junction end does not reproduce the germline sequence, and a read error may be involved. The chain combines TRBV6-2 or TRBV6-3 with TRBJ2-1; either TRBD1 or TRBD2 may supply D (5 bases each). This CDR3 contains 13 residues. CDR1 and CDR2 (germline): MNHEY, SVGEGT. This chain's CDR3 is CASGYRGPSEQFF. The DNA for the CDR3 is TGTGCCAGCGGTTACCGGGGACCCTCTGAGCAGTTCTTC.

The chain joins TRBV28 to TRBJ2-2; D remains ambiguous. V shed 7 bases and J shed 0 bases, with 12 bases lying between them. CDR1 is MDHEN and CDR2 is SYDVKM in the germline V gene. There are 15 residues in the CDR3. CDR3 amino acids: CASTPGSSNTGELFF. CDR3 bases: TGTGCCAGCACCCCGGGCTCATCGAACACCGGGGAGCTGTTTTTT.

This clonotype showed up many times. The V call is TRBV12-3 or TRBV12-4, the J call TRBJ2-7, with 8 nucleotides matching TRBD2. The CDR3 loop spans 15 amino acids. The V gene end was trimmed by 5 bases and the J gene end by 3 bases; junction bases not matched to a gene: 9. The CDR3 region has the DNA TGTGCCAGCAGTCTAGTGACTAGCGCGAACTACGAGCAGTACTTC. Translation gives CASSLVTSANYEQYF.

Comment on this clonotype: The junction departs from the called germline gene at one end, perhaps through a read error. This chain joins TRBV4-1 and TRBJ1-5; D call uncertain. CDR1 and CDR2 from the germline V gene are MGHRA and YSYEKL. This CDR3 region has 14 residues. DNA for the CDR3: TGCGCCAGCAGCCAAGAAGAAGTAGATCAGCTCCAGCATTTT. Translating it yields CASSQEEVDQLQHF.

The chain couples TRBV28 to TRBJ2-7, with 9 bases aligning to TRBD2. Germline CDR1 MDHEN, CDR2 SYDVKM. The CDR3 length is 16 residues. The ends lost 5 bases at V and 4 bases at J; junction bases unmatched: 12. The CDR3 loop is CASSRRLAELKYEQYF. DNA of the CDR3: TGTGCCAGCAGTCGGCGACTAGCGGAGCTGAAATACGAGCAGTACTTC. The full variable domain, with the rest looked up from reference TRBV28 and TRBJ2-7, is DVKVTQSSRYLVKRTGEKVFLECVQDMDHENMFWYRQDPGLGLRLIYFSYDVKMKEKGDIPEGYSVSREKKERFSLILESASTNQTSMYLCASSRRLAELKYEQYFGPGTRLTVT.

The rearrangement links TRBV6-5 to TRBJ2-1; D might be TRBD2 (6 bases). Germline values: CDR1 MNHEY, CDR2 SVGAGI. The CDR3 spans 15 residues. Trimming removed 2 bases at V and 0 bases at J, with 8 bases between. The CDR3 DNA is TGTGCCAGCAGTTACACGACTAGCTCCTACAATGAGCAGTTCTTC. Protein sequence: CASSYTTSSYNEQFF.

This clonotype was seen ten or more times. This chain joins TRBV5-6 and TRBJ2-2; 10 bases map to TRBD2. V dropped 7 bases and J dropped 6; count of bases not matched to a gene: 9. The germline V gene encodes CDR1 SGHDT and CDR2 YYEEEE. The length of the CDR3 is 15 residues. Here the CDR3 reads CASRQGLANPGELFF. DNA of the CDR3: TGTGCCAGCCGTCAGGGACTAGCGAATCCCGGGGAGCTGTTTTTT. Variable domain in full (rest from reference TRBV5-6 and TRBJ2-2): DAGVTQSPTHLIKTRGQQVTLRCSPKSGHDTVSWYQQALGQGPQFIFQYYEEEERQRGNFPDRFSGHQFPNYSSELNVNALLLGDSALYLCASRQGLANPGELFFGEGSRLTVL.

In this sample, this clonotype turned up many times. J is TRBJ1-1 and V is TRBV20-1; 8 positions match TRBD1. CDR3 length equals 12 residues. Per the germline V gene, CDR1 is DFQATT and CDR2 is SNEGSKA (reference sequence). DNA of the CDR3: TGCAGCGTTGGACAGGGTGGCACTGAAGCTTTCTTT. Translation gives CSVGQGGTEAFF.

Here the CDR3 reads CASSRLAEETQYF. DNA of the CDR3: TGTGCCAGCAGCCGACTAGCGGAAGAGACCCAGTACTTC. The V gene is TRBV6-6, the J gene TRBJ2-5, with 9 nucleotides matching TRBD2. This CDR3 contains 13 residues. Germline-derived CDR1 and CDR2 are MNHNY and SVGAGI (reference sequence). The junction had 2 bases not matched to a gene; V was cut back by 6 bases and J by 3 bases.

The V call is TRBV28, the J call TRBJ2-1, with TRBD1 as a possible D gene (6 bases). CDR3 size: 11 residues. The germline CDR1 and CDR2 sequences are MDHEN and SYDVKM. The V end was cut by 5 bases, the J end by 10 bases, with 9 bases between. The CDR3, as DNA: TGTGCCAGCAGTGCCGACAGGGAGCAGTTCTTC. Protein: CASSADREQFF. Variable domain in full (rest from reference TRBV28 and TRBJ2-1): DVKVTQSSRYLVKRTGEKVFLECVQDMDHENMFWYRQDPGLGLRLIYFSYDVKMKEKGDIPEGYSVSREKKERFSLILESASTNQTSMYLCASSADREQFFGPGTRLTVL.

This clonotype was recorded a few times. Written as DNA, the CDR3 is TGTGCCAGCAGCCCAGGGGAAGAACAGGCAACTAATGAAAAACTGTTTTTT. It specifies CASSPGEEQATNEKLFF. The rearrangement links TRBV3-1 to TRBJ1-4; weak D call: TRBD1 (6 bases). The CDR3 runs 17 residues. The germline CDR1 and CDR2 sequences are LGHDT and YNNKEL (reference sequence). The V end lost 4 bases, the J end lost 0 bases, and 15 bases lay between the germline ends.